This TCR beta chain was documented in a study of response to subunit inactivated influenza vaccine. A single record per CDR3 protein comes from TCRdb applying MiXCR to the RT-PCR reads. Of roughly 540,000 distinct CDR3 sequences in the sample, under 25% were seen once. In germline, CDR1 is ENHRY, CDR2 SYGVKD. With 8 bases removed from V and 2 bases from J, the gap between germline ends came to 18 bases. The CDR3 length is 15 residues. The same data also went into a second study, on T cells expressing NK-cell markers. As that report states: TCR beta cDNA was made by 5'RACE template switching with UMIs. HCMV seropositivity marked seven of the eight sequenced donors; one was seronegative. Several of the experiments relied on an anti-gamma-delta TCR antibody so that only alpha-beta TCR T cells were sorted. Researchers report these clonotypes also headed the CD3+CD56-NKG2C+ fraction in a few donors.

The TCR was taken from a middle-aged man who received an inactivated influenza vaccine. The chain recombines TRBV10-3 with TRBJ1-2; D perhaps matches TRBD1 (5 bases). The input for sequencing was CD4+ T cells sorted from PBMCs, taken roughly 12 days after vaccination. The CDR3 nucleotides are TGTGCCATCCAGGGTCGTGAGGGAGGGAACTATGGCTACACCTTC. Translated: CAIQGREGGNYGYTF.